The source of this T cell receptor beta chain is a study of blood T cell repertoires in COVID-19. Germline V gene lookup returns CDR1 SGHDT and CDR2 YYEEEE. Trimming pared 4 bases from V and 5 bases from J, leaving 18 bases between. The CDR3 extends over 15 amino acids. Here immunoSEQ multiplex PCR was the method, and the copy in TCRdb shows in-frame clones only, minus some. The sample shows about 130,000 clones, more than 75% of them seen only once. The chain carries TRBV5-6 and TRBJ1-2, with a possible D match to TRBD1 (5 bases). Sequencing input: peripheral blood. The TCR was taken from a man in his sixties who had recovered from COVID-19. CDR3: CASSAGGVRTYGYTF. DNA of the CDR3: TGTGCCAGCAGCGCCGGGGGGGTCCGTACTTATGGCTACACCTTC.